These 11 T cell receptor beta chains came from one sample sequenced in a study of PD-L1 blockade in urothelial cancer. Libraries were prepared by immunoSEQ multiplex PCR; TCRdb keeps only in-frame clonotypes and omits some of them. The table lists about 26,000 clones, approximately 86% of them singletons. The material was PBMCs, obtained around atezolizumab (anti-PD-L1) treatment. The source is a man between 60 and 75 years old with urothelial cancer.

The chain joins TRBV29-1 to TRBJ2-3, with 7 bases fitting TRBD1. Germline trimming cut 6 bases from V and 4 bases from J; bases unmatched to any gene: 7. The V gene's germline CDR1 is SQVTM and CDR2 ANQGSEA. This CDR3 spans 13 amino acids. CDR3 nucleotides: TGCAGCGTATCGACAGGGTGGGCAGATACGCAGTATTTT. Protein sequence: CSVSTGWADTQYF.

The table lists this clone with a few counts. The chain combines TRBV7-8 with TRBJ2-7, with D unclear. This CDR3 has 12 residues. V shed 5 bases and J shed 3 bases, with 8 bases lying between them. Germline CDR1 is SGHVS and CDR2 is FQNEAQ. Written as DNA, the CDR3 is TGTGCCAGCAGCGTAAATAGCTACGAGCAGTACTTC. This translates into CASSVNSYEQYF.

The J gene is TRBJ2-1, the V gene TRBV2; D might be TRBD2 (7 bases). The length of the CDR3 is 18 residues. Trimming cost V 0 bases and J 3 bases, with 18 bases left between them. Germline values: CDR1 SNHLY, CDR2 FYNNEI. The CDR3 protein is CASSEAHRGAGHYNEQFF. The CDR3 nucleotides read TGTGCCAGCAGTGAAGCCCACCGGGGAGCGGGACACTACAATGAGCAGTTCTTC.

This clone occurred once. The chain employs TRBV19 and TRBJ1-3; tentative D call: TRBD1 (6 bases). Per germline, CDR1 LNHDA and CDR2 SQIVND (reference sequence). V was cut by 5 bases and J by 0 bases, with 14 bases left in between. This CDR3 comprises 16 residues. The CDR3 DNA is TGTGCCAGTAGTTCCGGACAGCCCTTCTCTGGAAACACCATATATTTT. Its protein product is CASSSGQPFSGNTIYF. The variable domain in full, completed from reference TRBV19 and TRBJ1-3, reads DGGITQSPKYLFRKEGQNVTLSCEQNLNHDAMYWYRQDPGQGLRLIYYSQIVNDFQKGDIAEGYSVSREKKESFPLTVTSAQKNPTAFYLCASSSGQPFSGNTIYFGEGSWLTVV.

This clone occurred once. The chain joins TRBV5-6 to TRBJ2-5; possibly TRBD1 for D (5 bases). Germline V gene lookup returns CDR1 SGHDT and CDR2 YYEEEE. The CDR3 is made up of 15 amino acids. The V end lost 5 bases, the J end lost 1 base, and 15 bases lay between the germline ends. For the CDR3, the DNA is TGTGCCAGCAGAAACCCGGACAACTTCCAAGAGACCCAGTACTTC. It translates to CASRNPDNFQETQYF. The full variable domain, rest sourced from reference TRBV5-6 and TRBJ2-5, is DAGVTQSPTHLIKTRGQQVTLRCSPKSGHDTVSWYQQALGQGPQFIFQYYEEEERQRGNFPDRFSGHQFPNYSSELNVNALLLGDSALYLCASRNPDNFQETQYFGPGTRLLVL.

The chain carries TRBV27 and TRBJ2-7; D is ambiguous. The V end was cut by 2 bases, the J end by 6 bases, with 14 bases between. Germline V gene data show CDR1 as MNHEY and CDR2 as SMNVEV (reference sequence). The CDR3 consists of 14 residues. The CDR3 sequence: CASSLTFALFEQYF. CDR3 nucleotide sequence: TGTGCCAGCAGTTTAACCTTTGCGCTTTTCGAGCAGTACTTC.

In this sample, this clone turned up once. V and J are TRBV6-1 and TRBJ2-7; 12 bases agree with TRBD1. The V gene end was trimmed by 6 bases and the J gene end by 2 bases; junction bases not matched to a gene: 2. Germline V gene lookup returns CDR1 MNHNS and CDR2 SASEGT. CDR3 length equals 14 residues. CDR3 in DNA: TGTGCCAGCAGGGGACAGGGGGCAACCTACGAGCAGTACTTC. As protein: CASRGQGATYEQYF.

The chain is built from TRBV12-5 and TRBJ2-1; D remains ambiguous. V shed 0 bases and J shed 8 bases, with 14 bases lying between them. CDR3 length: 15 residues. CDR1 is LGHNT, CDR2 FRNRAP, per germline. CDR3: CASGLVGVAGYEQFF. The DNA of the CDR3 is TGTGCTAGTGGTTTGGTAGGAGTCGCTGGCTATGAGCAGTTCTTC.

The chain links TRBV5-4 to TRBJ2-7; 10 bases are a match to TRBD1. J gave up 0 bases and V 4 bases, and 4 bases lay outside the gene matches. The V gene's germline CDR1 is SGHNT and CDR2 YYREEE (reference sequence). This CDR3 spans 15 amino acids. The chain's CDR3 is CASSDRTGGSYEQYF. The CDR3 DNA sequence: TGTGCCAGCAGCGACCGGACAGGGGGCTCCTACGAGCAGTACTTC.

The rearrangement links TRBV6-1 to TRBJ1-2; no definite D call. Germline V lookup: CDR1 MNHNS, CDR2 SASEGT. The V end was cut by 7 bases, the J end by 2 bases, with 17 bases between. This CDR3 is 15 amino acids long. CDR3 bases: TGTGCCAGCACCCAGGCCCACCTATCCAACTATGGCTACACCTTC. It codes for CASTQAHLSNYGYTF.

This clone was picked up one time. The DNA for the CDR3 is TGTGCCTGGAGTTGGGCAGGGGCCCCCACAAGCTTATACGAGCAGTACTTC. Its translation: CAWSWAGAPTSLYEQYF. V gene TRBV30 combines with J gene TRBJ2-7; a possible D gene is TRBD1 (6 bases). CDR3 length: 17 amino acids. The germline CDR1 and CDR2 sequences are GTSNPN and SVGIG (reference sequence). Trimming cost V 2 bases and J 4 bases, with 24 bases left between them.